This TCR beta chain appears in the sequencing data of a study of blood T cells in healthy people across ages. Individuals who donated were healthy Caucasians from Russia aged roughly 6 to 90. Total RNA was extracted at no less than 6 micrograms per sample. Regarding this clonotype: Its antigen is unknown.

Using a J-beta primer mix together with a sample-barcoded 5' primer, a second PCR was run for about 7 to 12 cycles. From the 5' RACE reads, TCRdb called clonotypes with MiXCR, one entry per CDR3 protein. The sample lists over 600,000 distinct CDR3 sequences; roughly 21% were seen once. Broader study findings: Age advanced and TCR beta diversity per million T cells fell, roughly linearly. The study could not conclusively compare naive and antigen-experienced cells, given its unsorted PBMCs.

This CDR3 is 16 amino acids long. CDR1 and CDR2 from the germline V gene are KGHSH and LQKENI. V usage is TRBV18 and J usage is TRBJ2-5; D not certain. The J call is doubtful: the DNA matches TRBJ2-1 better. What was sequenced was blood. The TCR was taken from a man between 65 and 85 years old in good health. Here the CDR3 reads CASSPKGGSGYYEQFF. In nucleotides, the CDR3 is TGTGCCAGCTCACCAAAGGGCGGTTCTGGGTACTATGAGCAGTTCTTC.